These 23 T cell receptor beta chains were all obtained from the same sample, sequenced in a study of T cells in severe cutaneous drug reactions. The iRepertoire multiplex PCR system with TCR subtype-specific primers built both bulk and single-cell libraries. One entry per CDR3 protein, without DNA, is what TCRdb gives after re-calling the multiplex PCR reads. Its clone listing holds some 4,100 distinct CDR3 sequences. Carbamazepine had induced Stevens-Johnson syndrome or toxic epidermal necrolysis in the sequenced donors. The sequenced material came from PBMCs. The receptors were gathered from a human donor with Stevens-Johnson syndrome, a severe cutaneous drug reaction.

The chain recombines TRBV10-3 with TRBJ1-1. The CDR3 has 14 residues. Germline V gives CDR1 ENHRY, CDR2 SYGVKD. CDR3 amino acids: CAISESSRHTEAFF.

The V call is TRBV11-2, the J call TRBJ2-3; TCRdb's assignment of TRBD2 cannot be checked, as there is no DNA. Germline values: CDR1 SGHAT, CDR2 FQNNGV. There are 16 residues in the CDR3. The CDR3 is CASSDTSVYNTDTQYF.

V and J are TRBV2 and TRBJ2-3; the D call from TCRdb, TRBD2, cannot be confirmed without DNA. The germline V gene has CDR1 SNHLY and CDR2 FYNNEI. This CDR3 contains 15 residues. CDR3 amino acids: CASHLSGTGTDTQYF.

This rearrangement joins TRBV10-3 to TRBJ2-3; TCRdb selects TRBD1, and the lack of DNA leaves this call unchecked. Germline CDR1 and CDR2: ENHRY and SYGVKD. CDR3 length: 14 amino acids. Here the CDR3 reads CAIGKEGGTDTQYF.

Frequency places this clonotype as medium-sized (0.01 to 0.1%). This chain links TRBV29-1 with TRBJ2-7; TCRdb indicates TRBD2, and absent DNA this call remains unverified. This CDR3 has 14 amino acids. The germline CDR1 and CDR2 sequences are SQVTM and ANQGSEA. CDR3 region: CSVELGLGSYEQYF.

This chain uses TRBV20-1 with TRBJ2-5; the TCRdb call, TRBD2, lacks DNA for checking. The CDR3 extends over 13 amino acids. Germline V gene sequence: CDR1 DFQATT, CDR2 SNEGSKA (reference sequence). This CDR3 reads CSARLAGEETQYF.

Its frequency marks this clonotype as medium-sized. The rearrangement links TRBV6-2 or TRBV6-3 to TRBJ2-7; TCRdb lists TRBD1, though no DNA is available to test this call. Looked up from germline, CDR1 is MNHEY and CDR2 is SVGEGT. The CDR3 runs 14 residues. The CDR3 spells CASSYRTDLTEQYF.

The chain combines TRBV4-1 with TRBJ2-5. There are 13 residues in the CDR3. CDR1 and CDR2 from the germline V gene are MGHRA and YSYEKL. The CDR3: CASSPVNRETQYF.

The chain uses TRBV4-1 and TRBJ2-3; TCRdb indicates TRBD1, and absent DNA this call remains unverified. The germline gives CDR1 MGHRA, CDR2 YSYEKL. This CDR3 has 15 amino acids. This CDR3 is CASSQVSQSGDTQYF.

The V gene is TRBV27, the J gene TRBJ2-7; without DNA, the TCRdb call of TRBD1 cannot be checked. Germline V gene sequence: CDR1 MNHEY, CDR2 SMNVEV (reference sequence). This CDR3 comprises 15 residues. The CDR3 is CASKPAGTGGFEQYF.

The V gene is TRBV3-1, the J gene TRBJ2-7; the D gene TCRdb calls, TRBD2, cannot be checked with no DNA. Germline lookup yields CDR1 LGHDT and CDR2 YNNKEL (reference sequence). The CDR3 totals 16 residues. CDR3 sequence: CASSHWSSGPPYEQYF.

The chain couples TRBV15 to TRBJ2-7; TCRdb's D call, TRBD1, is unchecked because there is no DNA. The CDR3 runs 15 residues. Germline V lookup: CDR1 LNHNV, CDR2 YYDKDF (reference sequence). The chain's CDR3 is CATSRVTGGSYEQYF.

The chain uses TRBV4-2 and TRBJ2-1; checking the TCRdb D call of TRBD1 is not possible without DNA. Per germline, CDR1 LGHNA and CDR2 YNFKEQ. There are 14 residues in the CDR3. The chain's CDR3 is CASSPGTGLDEQFF.

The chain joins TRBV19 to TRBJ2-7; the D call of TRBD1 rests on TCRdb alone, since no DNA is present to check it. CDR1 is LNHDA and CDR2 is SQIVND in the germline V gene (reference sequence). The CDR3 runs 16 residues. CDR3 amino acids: CASSNPGTGGNYEQYF.

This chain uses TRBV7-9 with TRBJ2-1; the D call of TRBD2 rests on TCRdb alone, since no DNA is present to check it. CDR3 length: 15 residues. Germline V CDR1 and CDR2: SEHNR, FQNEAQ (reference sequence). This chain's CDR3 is CASRNPSGLNNEQFF.

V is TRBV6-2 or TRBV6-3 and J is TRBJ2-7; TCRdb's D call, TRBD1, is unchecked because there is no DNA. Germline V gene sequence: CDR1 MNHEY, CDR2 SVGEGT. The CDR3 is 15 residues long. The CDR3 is CASSLSPGGADEQYF.

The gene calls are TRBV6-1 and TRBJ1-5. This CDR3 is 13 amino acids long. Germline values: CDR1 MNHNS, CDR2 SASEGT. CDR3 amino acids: CASSESSAQPQHF.

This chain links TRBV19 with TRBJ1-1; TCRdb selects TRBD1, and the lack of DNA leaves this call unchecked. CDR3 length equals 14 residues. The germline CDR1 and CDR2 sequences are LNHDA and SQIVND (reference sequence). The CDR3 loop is CVSLMRQWNTEAFF.

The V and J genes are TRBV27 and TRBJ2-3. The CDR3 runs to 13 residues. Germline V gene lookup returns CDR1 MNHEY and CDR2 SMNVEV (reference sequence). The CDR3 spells CASRGASTDTQYF.

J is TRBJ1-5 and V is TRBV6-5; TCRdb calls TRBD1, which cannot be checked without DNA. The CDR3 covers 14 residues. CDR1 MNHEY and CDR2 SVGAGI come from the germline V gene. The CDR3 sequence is CASSQDRGSQPQHF.

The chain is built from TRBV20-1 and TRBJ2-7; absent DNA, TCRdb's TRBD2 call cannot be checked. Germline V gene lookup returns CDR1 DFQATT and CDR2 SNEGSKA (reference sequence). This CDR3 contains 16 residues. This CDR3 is CSARSASGTYSYEQYF.

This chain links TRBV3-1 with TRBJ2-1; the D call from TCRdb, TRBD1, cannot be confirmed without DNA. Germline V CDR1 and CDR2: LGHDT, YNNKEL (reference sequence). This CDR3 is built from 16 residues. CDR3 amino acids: CASSQEGDPASNEQFF.

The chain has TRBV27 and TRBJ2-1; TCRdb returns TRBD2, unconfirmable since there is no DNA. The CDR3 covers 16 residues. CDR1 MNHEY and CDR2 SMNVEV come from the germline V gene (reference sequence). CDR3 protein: CASSSWAGTRENGQFF.